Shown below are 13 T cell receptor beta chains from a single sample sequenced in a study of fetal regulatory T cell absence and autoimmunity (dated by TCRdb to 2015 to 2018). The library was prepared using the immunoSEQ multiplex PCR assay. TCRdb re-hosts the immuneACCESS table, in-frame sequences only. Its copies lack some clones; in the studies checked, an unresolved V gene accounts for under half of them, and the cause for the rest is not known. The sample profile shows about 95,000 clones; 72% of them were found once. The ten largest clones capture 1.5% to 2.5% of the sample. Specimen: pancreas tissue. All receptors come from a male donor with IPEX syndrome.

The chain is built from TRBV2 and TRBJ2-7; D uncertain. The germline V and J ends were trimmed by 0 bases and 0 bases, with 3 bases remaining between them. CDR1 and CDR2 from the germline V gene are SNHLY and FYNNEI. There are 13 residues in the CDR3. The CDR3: CASSEAISYEQYF. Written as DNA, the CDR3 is TGTGCCAGCAGTGAAGCGATCTCCTACGAGCAGTACTTC.

CDR3: CASSPYQDRVSNQPQHF. The CDR3 region has the DNA TGTGCCAGCAGCCCCTACCAAGACAGGGTAAGCAATCAGCCCCAGCATTTT. The V and J genes are TRBV7-8 and TRBJ1-5; 7 bases are a match to TRBD1. The CDR3 consists of 17 residues. J gave up 1 base and V 5 bases, and 11 bases lay outside the gene matches. In germline, CDR1 is SGHVS, CDR2 FQNEAQ. Full variable domain (remainder filled in from reference TRBV7-8 and TRBJ1-5): GAGVSQSPRYKVAKRGQDVALRCDPISGHVSLFWYQQALGQGPEFLTYFQNEAQLDKSGLPSDRFFAERPEGSVSTLKIQRTQQEDSAVYLCASSPYQDRVSNQPQHFGDGTRLSIL.

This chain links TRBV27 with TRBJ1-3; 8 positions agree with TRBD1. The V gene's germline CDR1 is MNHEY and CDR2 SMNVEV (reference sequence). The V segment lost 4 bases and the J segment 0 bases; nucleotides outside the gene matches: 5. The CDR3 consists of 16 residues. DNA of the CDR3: TGTGCCAGCAGTTCAGGACAGGGTTACTCTGGAAACACCATATATTTT. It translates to CASSSGQGYSGNTIYF.

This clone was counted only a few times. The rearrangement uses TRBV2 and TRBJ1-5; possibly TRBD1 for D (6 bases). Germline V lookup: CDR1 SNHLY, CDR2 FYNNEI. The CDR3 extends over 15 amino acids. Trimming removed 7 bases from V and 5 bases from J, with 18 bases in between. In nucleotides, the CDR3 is TGTGCCAGCACCCTGGAGACTACAGGGTATCAGCCCCAGCATTTT. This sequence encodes CASTLETTGYQPQHF.

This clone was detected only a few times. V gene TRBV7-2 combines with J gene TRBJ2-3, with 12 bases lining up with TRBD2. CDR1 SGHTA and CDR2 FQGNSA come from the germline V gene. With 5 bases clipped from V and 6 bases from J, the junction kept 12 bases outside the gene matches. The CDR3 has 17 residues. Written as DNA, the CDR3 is TGTGCCAGCAGCCTTCGGACTAGCGGGGTGTCTGGGGATACGCAGTATTTT. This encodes CASSLRTSGVSGDTQYF.

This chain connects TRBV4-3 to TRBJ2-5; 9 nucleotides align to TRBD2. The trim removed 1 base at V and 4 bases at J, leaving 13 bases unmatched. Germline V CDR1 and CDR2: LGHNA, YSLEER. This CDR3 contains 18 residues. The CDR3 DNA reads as TGCGCCAGCAGCCAAGTTCCAGCGGGGGGCCGGTGGGGAGAGACCCAGTACTTC. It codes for CASSQVPAGGRWGETQYF.

CDR3 DNA: TGTGCCAGTGCAGGTTCCTACGAGCAGTACTTC. This translates into CASAGSYEQYF. The J gene is TRBJ2-7, the V gene TRBV19; D call uncertain. CDR1 LNHDA and CDR2 SQIVND come from the germline V gene (reference sequence). The CDR3 loop spans 11 amino acids. Deletions cut 8 bases from V and 1 base from J, with 6 bases between.

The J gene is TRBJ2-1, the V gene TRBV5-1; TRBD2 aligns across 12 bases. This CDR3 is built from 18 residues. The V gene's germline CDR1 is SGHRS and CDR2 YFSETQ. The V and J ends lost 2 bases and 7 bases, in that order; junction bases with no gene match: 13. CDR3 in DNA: TGCGCCAGCAGCTTCATCGAGCCTAGCGGGGGGGAAGGTAATGAGCAGTTCTTC. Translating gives CASSFIEPSGGEGNEQFF.

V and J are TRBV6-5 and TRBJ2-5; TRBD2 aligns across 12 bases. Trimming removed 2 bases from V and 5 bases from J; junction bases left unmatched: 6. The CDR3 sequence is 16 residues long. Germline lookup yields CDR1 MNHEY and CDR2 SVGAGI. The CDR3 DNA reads TGTGCCAGCAGTTACACCGGACTAGCGGGACGGGAGACCCAGTACTTC. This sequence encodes CASSYTGLAGRETQYF.

CDR3 amino acids: CASSYVGGTEAFF. CDR3 coding DNA: TGTGCCAGCAGTTACGTAGGGGGTACTGAAGCTTTCTTT. The genes are TRBV6-5 and TRBJ1-1, with D perhaps TRBD1 (6 bases). Germline values: CDR1 MNHEY, CDR2 SVGAGI. The CDR3 loop spans 13 amino acids. Trimming shortened V by 2 bases and J by 5 bases, and 9 bases separated the two germline ends.

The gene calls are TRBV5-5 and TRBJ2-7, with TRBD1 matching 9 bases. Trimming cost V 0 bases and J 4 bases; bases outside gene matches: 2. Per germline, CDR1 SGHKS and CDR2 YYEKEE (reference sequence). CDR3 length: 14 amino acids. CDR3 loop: CASSLDRGLYEQYF. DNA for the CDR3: TGTGCCAGCAGCTTGGACAGGGGGCTGTACGAGCAGTACTTC.

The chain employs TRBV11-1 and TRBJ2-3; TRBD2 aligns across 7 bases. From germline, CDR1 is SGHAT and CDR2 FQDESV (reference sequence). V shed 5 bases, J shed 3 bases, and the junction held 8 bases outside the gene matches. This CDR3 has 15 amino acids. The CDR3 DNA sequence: TGTGCCAGCAGCGCGTTTCCGCGGGAGACAGATACGCAGTATTTT. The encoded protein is CASSAFPRETDTQYF. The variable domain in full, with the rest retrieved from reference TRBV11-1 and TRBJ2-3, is EAEVAQSPRYKITEKSQAVAFWCDPISGHATLYWYRQILGQGPELLVQFQDESVVDDSQLPKDRFSAERLKGVDSTLKIQPAELGDSAMYLCASSAFPRETDTQYFGPGTRLTVL.

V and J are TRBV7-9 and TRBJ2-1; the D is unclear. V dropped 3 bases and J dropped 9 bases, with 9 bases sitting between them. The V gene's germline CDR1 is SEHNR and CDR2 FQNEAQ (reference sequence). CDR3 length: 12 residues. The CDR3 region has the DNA TGTGCCAGCAGCTTCGTGATAACTGAGCAGTTCTTC. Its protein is CASSFVITEQFF. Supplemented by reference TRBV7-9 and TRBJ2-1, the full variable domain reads DTGVSQNPRHKITKRGQNVTFRCDPISEHNRLYWYRQTLGQGPEFLTYFQNEAQLEKSRLLSDRFSAERPKGSFSTLEIQRTEQGDSAMYLCASSFVITEQFFGPGTRLTVL.